This T cell receptor (beta chain) was found in a study of T cells in Graves' hyperthyroidism and ophthalmopathy. Findings and limits, study-wide: Ophthalmopathy onset followed model prediction by a median around six months. Most expanded thyroid clonotypes above 0.001 recurred in blood.

If no ophthalmopathy progression occurred within 18 months, Graves' hyperthyroidism was stable. Patients aged 18 to 65 had newly diagnosed hyperthyroidism of under 2 months' duration. This clonotype has a count of ten or more. Its antigen is unidentified. The CDR3 is made up of 16 amino acids. The V gene lost 5 bases and the J gene lost 4 bases, with 20 bases spanning the gap. Germline V gene sequence: CDR1 SGHAT, CDR2 FQNNGV. The TCR beta CDR3 regions underwent amplification using RNA transcripts as the source. An initial round of RT-PCR targeting the TCR CDR3 relied on the HTBI primer set. One entry per CDR3 protein, called by TCRdb with MiXCR from the multiplex PCR reads. The sample has about 400,000 distinct CDR3 sequences; roughly an eighth are singletons.

This clonotype originated in a woman aged 18-29 years with Graves' hyperthyroidism. The genes are TRBV11-2 and TRBJ1-1; D may be TRBD1 (6 bases). Sequenced input: blood. The CDR3 protein is CASSQRSTGRGTEAFF. For the CDR3, the DNA is TGTGCCAGCAGCCAGAGGTCTACAGGGAGGGGCACTGAAGCTTTCTTT.